The rows below give T cell receptor beta chains drawn from one sample of a study of cytomegalovirus exposure and HLA in healthy donors. Profiling relied on immunoSEQ multiplex PCR, and the TCRdb table lists in-frame clones only, not all of them. The repertoire has roughly 150,000 clones, approximately 84% of them found once; the top ten carry 0.95% to 1.3%. Sequencing was done on a sample of PBMCs. These receptors came from a man aged 30 to 39 in good health and CMV-seronegative. Both conserved end residues are part of each CDR3. A D gene is named only where the DNA matches it firmly. The size field is filled for only some rows; it gives once, few, many or a size class.

TRBV5-1	TRBD2	NA	TRBJ2-7	CASSLAGRGARNEQYF	TGCGCCAGCAGCTTGGCCGGGCGGGGGGCTCGGAACGAGCAGTACTTC
TRBV13	NA	NA	TRBJ1-4	CASSPRPGAPEKLFF	TGTGCCAGCAGCCCCCGACCAGGGGCGCCGGAAAAACTGTTTTTT
TRBV4-3	TRBD1	NA	TRBJ1-2	CASSQETGQGHYGYTF	TGCGCCAGCAGCCAAGAAACAGGACAGGGGCACTATGGCTACACCTTC
TRBV27	NA	NA	TRBJ2-2	CASSTRASRAGELFF	TGTGCCAGCTCCACCCGGGCTAGCCGGGCCGGGGAGCTGTTTTTT
TRBV6-1	TRBD1	NA	TRBJ2-7	CASSLTGGRYDEQYF	TGTGCCAGCAGTTTAACAGGGGGTAGGTACGACGAGCAGTACTTC
TRBV28	TRBD2	once	TRBJ2-5	CASSFQPGTSGMETQYF	TGTGCCAGCAGTTTCCAGCCTGGGACTAGCGGGATGGAGACCCAGTACTTC
TRBV27	NA	NA	TRBJ2-3	CASSLSPTGTDTQYF	TGTGCCAGCAGTTTATCCCCGACTGGCACAGATACGCAGTATTTT
TRBV28	TRBD1	NA	TRBJ1-5	CASRGTGRFGQPQHF	TGTGCCAGCAGGGGGACAGGGAGGTTTGGTCAGCCCCAGCATTTT
TRBV7-6	NA	NA	TRBJ2-3	CASSLGAVTPTDTQYF	TGTGCCAGCAGCTTAGGGGCAGTTACCCCCACAGATACGCAGTATTTT
TRBV6-1	NA	NA	TRBJ2-1	CATEVGGYNEQFF	TGTGCCACCGAGGTTGGGGGGTACAATGAGCAGTTCTTC
TRBV6-5	NA	NA	TRBJ2-7	CASSWIANPYEQYF	TGTGCCAGCAGTTGGATAGCGAACCCCTACGAGCAGTACTTC
TRBV19	TRBD1	NA	TRBJ2-1	CASSIQGAPHNEQFF	TGTGCCAGTAGTATACAGGGGGCGCCCCACAATGAGCAGTTCTTC
TRBV19	TRBD2	NA	TRBJ2-5	CASNRGGFLETQYF	TGTGCCAGTAATCGGGGGGGCTTTCTAGAGACCCAGTACTTC
TRBV7-9	TRBD2	NA	TRBJ2-2	CASSQSGTWAGELFF	TGTGCCAGCAGCCAGAGCGGGACTTGGGCCGGGGAGCTGTTTTTT